This is a list of T cell receptor beta chains from one sample in a study of cytomegalovirus exposure and HLA in healthy donors. This table comes from immunoSEQ multiplex PCR, and its TCRdb copy is limited to in-frame clones, with some not included. The sample consists of 95,000 to 150,000 clones, around 78% of them appearing once. The sequenced sample was PBMCs. These TCRs come from a man between 18 and 35 years old in good health and CMV-seropositive. The CDR3 runs from the conserved cysteine through the conserved F or W. D genes are given only for firm matches. Only part of the rows carry a size: once, few, many, or a class if the clone is expanded.

d_call j_call clone_size v_call cdr3_aa cdr3_nt
- TRBJ1-1 once TRBV5-4 CASSLREGLNTEAFF TGTGCCAGCAGCCTCAGGGAAGGGCTGAACACTGAAGCTTTCTTT
TRBD2 TRBJ2-7 - TRBV28 CASSQRGAGYEQYF TGTGCCAGCAGTCAGCGGGGGGCGGGCTACGAGCAGTACTTC
- TRBJ1-6 - TRBV7-9 CASSFPPENSPLHF TGTGCCAGCAGCTTTCCTCCCGAGAATTCACCCCTCCACTTT
- TRBJ2-7 - TRBV5-6 CASSSGEVDEQYF TGTGCCAGCAGCTCGGGGGAAGTGGACGAGCAGTACTTC
- TRBJ1-2 - TRBV6-1 CATPGERTLSHTF TGTGCCACCCCGGGGGAGAGGACACTAAGCCACACCTTC
- TRBJ2-6 - TRBV28 CASSPTPGTGANVLTF TGTGCCAGCAGTCCGACGCCAGGGACTGGGGCCAACGTCCTGACTTTC
TRBD1 TRBJ2-3 - TRBV5-4 CASSPYTGGGTDTQYF TGTGCCAGCAGCCCTTATACAGGGGGTGGCACAGATACGCAGTATTTT
- TRBJ2-1 - TRBV14 CASSQGGWGAYNEQFF TGTGCCAGCAGCCAAGGTGGGTGGGGGGCCTACAATGAGCAGTTCTTC
TRBD1 TRBJ1-4 few TRBV7-9 CASSLARQDRAVPFEKLFF TGTGCCAGCAGCTTAGCGAGGCAGGACAGGGCGGTCCCCTTCGAAAAACTGTTTTTT
TRBD1 TRBJ2-2 - TRBV30 CAWSEEDRDTGELFF TGTGCCTGGAGCGAAGAGGACAGGGACACCGGGGAGCTGTTTTTT
- TRBJ1-1 - TRBV6-5 CASRGGAEAFF TGTGCCAGCAGGGGAGGGGCTGAAGCTTTCTTT
TRBD2 TRBJ2-1 - TRBV18 CASCRLAGEEDNEQFF TGTGCCAGTTGCCGACTAGCGGGGGAGGAGGACAATGAGCAGTTCTTC
TRBD2 TRBJ2-1 once TRBV2 CVSTWRGYNEQFF TGTGTCAGCACTTGGCGGGGGTACAATGAGCAGTTCTTC
TRBD2 TRBJ2-1 - TRBV4-1 CASSQSGTSLVGEQFF TGCGCCAGCAGCCAGTCCGGGACTAGCCTTGTTGGTGAGCAGTTCTTC
- TRBJ2-1 - TRBV14 CASSQEQGGPYNEQFF TGTGCCAGCAGCCAAGAGCAGGGGGGCCCCTACAATGAGCAGTTCTTC
- TRBJ2-1 once TRBV27 CASSPTAHPMYEQFF TGTGCCAGCAGTCCGACAGCGCACCCCATGTATGAGCAGTTCTTC
TRBD1 TRBJ1-2 - TRBV7-2 CASSLTAGTDHGYTF TGTGCCAGCAGCTTAACCGCCGGGACAGATCATGGCTACACCTTC
- TRBJ2-7 few TRBV2 CASRGEYEQYF TGTGCCTCCAGGGGGGAGTACGAGCAGTACTTC
- TRBJ2-7 - TRBV7-8 CASSAWTEGYEQYF TGTGCCAGCAGCGCCTGGACTGAGGGCTACGAGCAGTACTTC
- TRBJ2-1 - TRBV14 CASSQRYGGSYNEQFF TGTGCCAGCAGCCAACGATACGGGGGCTCCTACAATGAGCAGTTCTTC
TRBD1 TRBJ1-4 - TRBV6-1 CASSGNLGTGFLATNEKLFF TGTGCCAGCAGTGGGAATTTGGGGACAGGGTTTTTAGCAACTAATGAAAAACTGTTTTTT
TRBD1 TRBJ1-2 - TRBV7-9 CASSSGQGLGGYGYTF TGTGCCAGCAGCTCGGGACAGGGCCTCGGTGGCTATGGCTACACCTTC
- TRBJ1-1 - TRBV7-6 CASSLSGTEAFF TGTGCCAGCAGCTTATCCGGGACTGAAGCTTTCTTT
- TRBJ1-5 - TRBV7-3 CASSLMRQPQHF TGTGCCAGCAGCTTAATGCGACAGCCCCAGCATTTT
TRBD1 TRBJ2-7 - TRBV28 CASSETGSYEQYF TGTGCCAGCAGTGAGACAGGGAGCTACGAGCAGTACTTC
- TRBJ2-7 - TRBV2 CASSESAQGGAYEQYF TGTGCCAGCAGTGAGTCGGCTCAGGGGGGAGCTTACGAGCAGTACTTC
- TRBJ1-2 - TRBV21-1 CASSNNSPFGYGYTF TGTGCCAGCAGCAATAACAGCCCTTTTGGCTATGGCTACACCTTC
TRBD1 TRBJ1-2 - TRBV7-6 CASSLRQGEDGYTF TGTGCCAGCAGCTTAAGACAGGGGGAAGATGGCTACACCTTC
TRBD1 TRBJ1-6 - TRBV5-1 CASSADGTGVNSPLHF TGCGCCAGCAGCGCCGACGGGACAGGGGTTAATTCACCCCTCCACTTT
TRBD1 TRBJ2-5 - TRBV11-2 CASSRQGQETQYF TGTGCCAGCAGCCGACAGGGACAAGAGACCCAGTACTTC
- TRBJ1-2 once TRBV19 CASSIAGVDYGYTF TGTGCCAGTAGTATCGCAGGGGTGGACTATGGCTACACCTTC
TRBD2 TRBJ2-1 - TRBV11-3 CASSPTSGGSHEQFF TGTGCCAGCAGTCCGACTAGCGGGGGGAGTCATGAGCAGTTCTTC
- TRBJ1-6 - TRBV4-1 CASSQVSRQPLHF TGCGCCAGCAGCCAAGTGAGCAGGCAACCCCTCCACTTT
TRBD1 TRBJ1-1 - TRBV7-3 CASSLKQGSSEAFF TGTGCCAGCAGTTTGAAACAGGGGAGCTCTGAAGCTTTCTTT